This T cell receptor beta chain was captured by sequencing in a study of T-cell reconstitution after alpha-beta-depleted transplantation in children. Study results and limitations: Several hundred expanded graft clones reportedly gave rise to the alpha-beta T cells present about two months after transplant. Fresh T-cell production supplied most of the T-cell counts and diversity seen one year after transplant. Surviving thymic progenitors and recipient T cells were the source of high TCRbeta diversity at day 60 in some patients.

Details on this clonotype: Its matching antigen is unknown.

Molecular barcoding with unique molecular identifiers was used for the TCRbeta library. A single record per CDR3 protein comes from TCRdb applying MiXCR to the PCR reads. The sample lists around 960,000 distinct CDR3 sequences; around 30% were seen once. CDR3 length equals 16 residues. Trimming took 2 bases from V and 9 from J; bases not matched to a gene: 11. Germline V CDR1 and CDR2: SGHRS, YFSETQ. The sequence was collected from a boy under two years old who had a stem cell transplant for SCID, so the T cells may come from the graft donor. Material: PBMCs, mostly from graft donor cells, obtained 360 days after TCRalphabeta/CD19-depleted stem cell transplant. This sequence joins TRBV5-1 and TRBJ2-1; TRBD2 matches at 10 bases. The CDR3 DNA follows: TGCGCCAGCAGCTTCACTAGCGGGGATTCAGGTAGTGAGCAGTTCTTC. This encodes CASSFTSGDSGSEQFF.